The present T cell receptor (beta chain) was sequenced within a study of blood T cell repertoires in COVID-19. The protocol was immunoSEQ multiplex PCR, while the TCRdb copy is restricted to in-frame clones and leaves out a portion. This sample has about 270,000 clones, with about 91% found just once. The V and J ends lost 4 bases and 6 bases, in that order; junction bases with no gene match: 12. The CDR3 runs to 16 residues. Germline V gene lookup returns CDR1 LNHNV and CDR2 YYDKDF (reference sequence). The genes are TRBV15 and TRBJ2-5; TRBD2 agrees at 9 bases. The source material was PBMCs or T cells enriched from blood (not recorded which). This sequence was found in a man in his forties who had been exposed to COVID-19. The CDR3 DNA follows: TGTGCCACCAGCACGGAGCGGGAGGAGTATTCTCAGACCCAGTACTTC. It is translated as CATSTEREEYSQTQYF.